The next 19 T cell receptor beta chains were all read from a single sample in a study of response to subunit inactivated influenza vaccine. Each CDR3 protein gets one entry after TCRdb re-called the RT-PCR reads with MiXCR. The table has hundreds of thousands of distinct CDR3 sequences, 7.6% seen once; the top ten hold 10% to 15%. The sequenced sample was PBMCs from blood, obtained around 2 years after vaccination. The origin of the receptors is a man between 50 and 70 years old who received an inactivated influenza vaccine.

The chain carries TRBV5-1 and TRBJ2-4; 8 bases are shared with TRBD1. The germline gives CDR1 SGHRS, CDR2 YFSETQ. J lost 8 bases, V lost 5 bases, and 9 bases had no gene match. This CDR3 is 14 amino acids long. DNA for the CDR3: TGCGCCAGCAGGTTTGGACAGGGAATAGACATTCAGTACTTC. It translates to CASRFGQGIDIQYF. The complete variable domain, with remaining parts taken from reference TRBV5-1 and TRBJ2-4, reads KAGVTQTPRYLIKTRGQQVTLSCSPISGHRSVSWYQQTPGQGLQFLFEYFSETQRNKGNFPGRFSGRQFSNSRSEMNVSTLELGDSALYLCASRFGQGIDIQYFGAGTRLSVL.

The chain couples TRBV24-1 to TRBJ2-1, with D maybe TRBD2 (6 bases). The CDR3 spans 14 residues. V was shortened by 1 base and J by 5 bases, with 8 bases between the two germline ends. CDR1 and CDR2 (germline): KGHDR, SFDVKD. The CDR3: CATSDFGGNNEQFF. CDR3 nucleotides: TGTGCCACCAGTGATTTCGGCGGGAACAATGAGCAGTTCTTC.

The V call is TRBV6-2 or TRBV6-3, the J call TRBJ2-1; D remains unclear. Trimming removed 2 bases at V and 5 bases at J, with 7 bases between. Per germline, CDR1 MNHEY and CDR2 SVGEGT. The CDR3 is 13 amino acids. As DNA, the CDR3 is TGTGCCAGCAGTTACGTTAGAAACAATGAGCAGTTCTTC. As protein: CASSYVRNNEQFF.

This clonotype showed up just a few times. The chain has TRBV6-2 or TRBV6-3 and TRBJ1-6; no firm D call. Per the germline V gene, CDR1 is MNHEY and CDR2 is SVGEGT. Trimming removed 2 bases at V and 8 bases at J, with 10 bases between. The length of the CDR3 is 14 residues. The CDR3 DNA reads as TGTGCCAGCAGTTACCCAAGACATGATTCACCCCTCCACTTT. Its protein product is CASSYPRHDSPLHF.

CDR3 nucleotides: TGTGCCAGGAAGAGGGCCTACGAGCAGTACTTC. Amino acids: CARKRAYEQYF. This sequence joins TRBV27 and TRBJ2-7; perhaps TRBD2 as D (5 bases). Deletions cut 9 bases from V and 2 bases from J, with 8 bases between. The CDR3 is made up of 11 amino acids. Germline CDR1 and CDR2: MNHEY and SMNVEV (reference sequence).

This clonotype was seen ten or more times. The gene calls are TRBV6-5 and TRBJ1-2; D is possibly TRBD1 (5 bases). This CDR3 is 14 amino acids long. V was trimmed by 0 bases and J by 4 bases, leaving 9 bases between them. Germline loops: CDR1 MNHEY, CDR2 SVGAGI. CDR3 nucleotide sequence: TGTGCCAGCAGTTACTCCGCGGGACTCTATGGCTACACCTTC. Its protein product is CASSYSAGLYGYTF.

Turning to this clonotype: A much larger clone lies a single base off, so this may be a read error. This sequence joins TRBV12-3 or TRBV12-4 and TRBJ2-2, with 8 bases lining up with TRBD2. The CDR3 covers 16 residues. The chain's CDR3 is CASSPWTSLNTGDLFF. CDR3 DNA: TGTGCCAGCAGTCCCTGGACTAGCCTAAACACCGGGGACCTGTTTTTT.

The chain combines TRBV4-3 with TRBJ2-7; no clear D. With 1 base removed from V and 3 bases from J, the gap between germline ends came to 7 bases. CDR3 length: 13 residues. Germline loops: CDR1 LGHNA, CDR2 YSLEER. Written as DNA, the CDR3 is TGCGCCAGCAGCCAAGGCTCGGACTACGAGCAGTACTTC. This codes for CASSQGSDYEQYF.

This clonotype was detected only a few times. CDR3 DNA sequence: TGTGCCAGCAGCCTTGACAGGGGGCGGATTTCATATGCCGGGGAGCTGTTTTTT. This codes for CASSLDRGRISYAGELFF. The rearrangement joins TRBV11-1 to TRBJ2-2; 10 nucleotides line up with TRBD1. Germline V gives CDR1 SGHAT, CDR2 FQDESV (reference sequence). The CDR3 has 18 residues. After removal of 5 bases from V and 6 bases from J, the junction contained 15 bases not matched to a gene.

The chain couples TRBV7-2 to TRBJ2-7; 9 bases are shared with TRBD1. Trimming removed 4 bases from V and 3 bases from J; junction bases left unmatched: 4. Germline V gives CDR1 SGHTA, CDR2 FQGNSA. The CDR3 length is 14 residues. CDR3 residues: CASSYTTGGYEQYF. The CDR3 DNA reads as TGTGCCAGCAGCTACACGACAGGGGGCTACGAGCAGTACTTC.

This clonotype was detected many times. In DNA form, the CDR3 reads TGCGCCAGCAGCCTCTCCGGGACAACGAACACCGGGGAGCTGTTTTTT. It encodes CASSLSGTTNTGELFF. The chain has TRBV5-1 and TRBJ2-2, with D possibly matching TRBD1 (6 bases). The V gene's germline CDR1 is SGHRS and CDR2 YFSETQ. The CDR3 loop spans 16 amino acids. Between the trimmed V and J ends, which lost 4 bases and 0 bases, there was a span of 13 bases. The whole variable domain, remainder taken from reference TRBV5-1 and TRBJ2-2, is KAGVTQTPRYLIKTRGQQVTLSCSPISGHRSVSWYQQTPGQGLQFLFEYFSETQRNKGNFPGRFSGRQFSNSRSEMNVSTLELGDSALYLCASSLSGTTNTGELFFGEGSRLTVL.

At least ten counts were recorded for this clonotype. V is TRBV3-1 and J is TRBJ1-5; no clear D. The ends were cut back, 4 bases at V and 5 bases at J, with 9 bases in the middle. Germline V gene data show CDR1 as LGHDT and CDR2 as YNNKEL (reference sequence). CDR3 size: 13 residues. CDR3: CASSPSRDQPQHF. The CDR3 DNA reads TGTGCCAGCAGCCCTAGTCGAGATCAGCCCCAGCATTTT.

This clonotype was observed a few times. This chain uses TRBV5-6 with TRBJ2-1, with TRBD2 identical over 8 bases. J lost 4 bases, V lost 7 bases, and 4 bases had no gene match. The length of the CDR3 is 13 residues. Germline V gene sequence: CDR1 SGHDT, CDR2 YYEEEE. CDR3 nucleotides: TGTGCCAGCCGACTAGCGCTATACAATGAGCAGTTCTTC. It codes for CASRLALYNEQFF.

This clonotype was observed a few times. The chain recombines TRBV10-3 with TRBJ2-7; the match to TRBD2 covers 8 bases. Germline CDR1 ENHRY, CDR2 SYGVKD. V trimming: 0 bases; J trimming: 3 bases; junction bases outside the gene matches: 4. This CDR3 contains 15 residues. The CDR3 nucleotides read TGTGCCATCAGTGAGTCTGGGACTAGTGGCTACGAGCAGTACTTC. Its translation: CAISESGTSGYEQYF.

The chain is built from TRBV9 and TRBJ1-3, with D hard to call. V was shortened by 3 bases and J by 5 bases, with 6 bases between the two germline ends. The CDR3 is made up of 12 amino acids. Per the germline V gene, CDR1 is SGDLS and CDR2 is YYNGEE. The CDR3 DNA reads as TGTGCCAGCAGCGCCCGACGAAACACCATATATTTT. Its translation: CASSARRNTIYF.

This clonotype was observed at least ten times. The chain is built from TRBV4-3 and TRBJ1-2, with TRBD1 matching 7 bases. Germline loops: CDR1 LGHNA, CDR2 YSLEER. Trimming removed 4 bases from V and 0 bases from J; junction bases left unmatched: 17. The CDR3 consists of 19 residues. The DNA of the CDR3 is TGCGCCAGCAGCCGGATGGGAATGACCGGGACAGCATCTAACTATGGCTACACCTTC. Residues: CASSRMGMTGTASNYGYTF.

The rearrangement uses TRBV5-1 and TRBJ1-4; D is perhaps TRBD1 (6 bases). In germline, CDR1 is SGHRS, CDR2 YFSETQ. V lost 4 bases to trimming and J lost 6 bases, with 13 bases between them. The CDR3 has 14 amino acids. The CDR3 spells CASSAGGGDEKLFF. CDR3 DNA sequence: TGCGCCAGCAGCGCGGGGGGCGGGGATGAAAAACTGTTTTTT.

There are a few counts of this clonotype. This sequence joins TRBV12-3 or TRBV12-4 and TRBJ1-2; 10 bases align to TRBD1. The CDR3 runs 16 residues. Trimming cost V 5 bases and J 9 bases; bases outside gene matches: 15. The DNA of the CDR3 is TGTGCCAGCAGTGGCTCGCCGGGACAGGGGCTAACTCGCTACACCTTC. It specifies CASSGSPGQGLTRYTF.

V is TRBV29-1 and J is TRBJ2-2; D unresolved. CDR1 is SQVTM, CDR2 ANQGSEA, per germline. The CDR3 runs to 14 residues. The germline V and J ends were trimmed by 4 bases and 0 bases, with 9 bases remaining between them. The CDR3 DNA reads as TGCAGCGTTGTTCCCTTCTCGAACACCGGGGAGCTGTTTTTT. Amino acids: CSVVPFSNTGELFF.